Described below is a single T cell receptor (beta chain) sequence and its context. Its antigen is as yet unknown. Then a second PCR, running roughly 6 to 11 cycles, was carried out with a sample-barcoded 5' primer and a J-beta primer mix. No fewer than 3 million CDR3-containing paired-end reads came from each sample. Each CDR3 protein gets one entry after TCRdb re-called the 5' RACE reads with MiXCR. This table holds about 760,000 distinct CDR3 sequences, more than 55% found once. Germline loops: CDR1 GTSNPN, CDR2 SVGIG (reference sequence). V lost 5 bases to trimming and J lost 2 bases; unmatched junction nucleotides: 5. The CDR3 runs 13 residues. The entry originates in a study of blood T cells in healthy people across ages. General observations from the study: Higher diversity, along with more naive CD4+ cells, distinguished long-lived donors from aged donors. Bulk PBMC profiling left naive and antigen-experienced comparisons inconclusive.

J is TRBJ1-2 and V is TRBV30, with 7 bases aligning to TRBD1. What was sequenced was blood. This clonotype was sampled from a man between 35 and 55 years old in good health. The CDR3 DNA reads as TGTGCCTGGGACAGGGACGGAAACTATGGCTACACCTTC. Amino acid sequence: CAWDRDGNYGYTF.